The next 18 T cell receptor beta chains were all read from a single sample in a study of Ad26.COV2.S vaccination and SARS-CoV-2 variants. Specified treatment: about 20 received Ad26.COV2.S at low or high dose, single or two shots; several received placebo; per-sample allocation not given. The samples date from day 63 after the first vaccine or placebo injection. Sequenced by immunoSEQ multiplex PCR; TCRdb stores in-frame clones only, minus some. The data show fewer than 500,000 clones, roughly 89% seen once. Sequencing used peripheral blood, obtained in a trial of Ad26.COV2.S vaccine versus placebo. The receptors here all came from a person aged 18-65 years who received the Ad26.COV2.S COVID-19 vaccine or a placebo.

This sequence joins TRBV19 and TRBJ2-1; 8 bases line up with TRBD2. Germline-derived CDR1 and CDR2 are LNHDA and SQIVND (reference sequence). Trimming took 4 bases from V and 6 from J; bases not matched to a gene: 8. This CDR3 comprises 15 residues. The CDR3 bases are TGTGCCAGTAGTAACCCTAGCGGGTGGGGCAATGAGCAGTTCTTC. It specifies CASSNPSGWGNEQFF.

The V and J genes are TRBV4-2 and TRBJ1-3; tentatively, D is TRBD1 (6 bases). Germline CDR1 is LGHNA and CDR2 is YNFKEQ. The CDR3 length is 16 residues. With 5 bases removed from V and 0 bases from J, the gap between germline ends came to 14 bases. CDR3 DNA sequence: TGTGCCAGCAGCTTCCCAGGGGCGAACTCTGGAAACACCATATATTTT. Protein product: CASSFPGANSGNTIYF.

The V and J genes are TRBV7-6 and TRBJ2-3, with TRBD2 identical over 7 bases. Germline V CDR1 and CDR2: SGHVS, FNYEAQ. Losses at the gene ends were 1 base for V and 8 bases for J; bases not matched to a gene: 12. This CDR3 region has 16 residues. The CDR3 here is CASSLGGGPLMGTQYF. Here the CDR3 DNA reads TGTGCCAGCAGCTTAGGGGGGGGTCCTCTCATGGGTACGCAGTATTTT.

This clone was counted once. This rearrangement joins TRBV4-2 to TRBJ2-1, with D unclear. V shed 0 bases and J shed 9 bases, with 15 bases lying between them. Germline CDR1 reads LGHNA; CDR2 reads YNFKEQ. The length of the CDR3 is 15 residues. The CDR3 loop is CASSQELSLGFEQFF. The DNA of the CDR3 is TGTGCCAGCAGCCAAGAGTTGTCTCTTGGTTTTGAGCAGTTCTTC.

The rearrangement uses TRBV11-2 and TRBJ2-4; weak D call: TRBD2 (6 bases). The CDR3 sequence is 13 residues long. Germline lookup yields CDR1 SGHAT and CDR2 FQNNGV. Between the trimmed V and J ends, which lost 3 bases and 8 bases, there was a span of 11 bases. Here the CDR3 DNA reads TGTGCCAGCAGCTTGGCAGGCGGGGACATTCAGTACTTC. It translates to CASSLAGGDIQYF.

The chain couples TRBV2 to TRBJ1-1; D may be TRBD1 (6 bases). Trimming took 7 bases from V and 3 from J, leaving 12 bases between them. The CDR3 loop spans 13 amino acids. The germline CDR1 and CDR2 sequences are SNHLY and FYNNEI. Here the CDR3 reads CASTRWTDTEAFF. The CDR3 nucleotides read TGTGCCAGCACCAGGTGGACAGACACTGAAGCTTTCTTT. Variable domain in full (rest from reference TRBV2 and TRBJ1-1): EPEVTQTPSHQVTQMGQEVILRCVPISNHLYFYWYRQILGQKVEFLVSFYNNEISEKSEIFDDQFSVERPDGSNFTLKIRSTKLEDSAMYFCASTRWTDTEAFFGQGTRLTVV.

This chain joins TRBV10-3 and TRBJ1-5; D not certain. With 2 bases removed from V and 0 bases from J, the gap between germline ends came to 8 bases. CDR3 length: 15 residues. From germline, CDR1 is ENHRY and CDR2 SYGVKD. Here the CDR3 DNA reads TGTGCCATCAGTGAGGACATTACTAGCAATCAGCCCCAGCATTTT. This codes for CAISEDITSNQPQHF.

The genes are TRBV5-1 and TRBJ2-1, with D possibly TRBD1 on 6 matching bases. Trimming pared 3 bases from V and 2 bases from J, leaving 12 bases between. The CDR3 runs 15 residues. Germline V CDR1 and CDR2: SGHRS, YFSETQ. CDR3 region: CASSSNAGAYNEQFF. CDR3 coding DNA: TGCGCCAGCAGCTCGAACGCAGGGGCCTACAATGAGCAGTTCTTC.

The CDR3 DNA sequence: TGTGCCAGCAGCTTAACCCTGGCCGGGGATGAAAAACTGTTTTTT. This sequence encodes CASSLTLAGDEKLFF. This chain connects TRBV13 to TRBJ1-4; no firm D call. The V gene lost 2 bases and the J gene lost 6 bases, with 13 bases spanning the gap. Germline CDR1 reads PRHDT; CDR2 reads FYEKMQ (reference sequence). The CDR3 is 15 residues long.

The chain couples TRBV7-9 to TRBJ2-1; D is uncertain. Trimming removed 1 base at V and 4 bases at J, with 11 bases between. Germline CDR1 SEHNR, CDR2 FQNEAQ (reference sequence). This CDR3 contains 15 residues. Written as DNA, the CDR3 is TGTGCCAGCAGCTTAGTCCTTGGGGATTACAATGAGCAGTTCTTC. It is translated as CASSLVLGDYNEQFF.

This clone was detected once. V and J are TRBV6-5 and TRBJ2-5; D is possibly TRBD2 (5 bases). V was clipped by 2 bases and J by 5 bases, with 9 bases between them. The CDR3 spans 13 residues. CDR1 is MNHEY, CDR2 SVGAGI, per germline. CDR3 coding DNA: TGTGCCAGCAGTTACCGCCGCGGGGAGACCCAGTACTTC. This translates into CASSYRRGETQYF.

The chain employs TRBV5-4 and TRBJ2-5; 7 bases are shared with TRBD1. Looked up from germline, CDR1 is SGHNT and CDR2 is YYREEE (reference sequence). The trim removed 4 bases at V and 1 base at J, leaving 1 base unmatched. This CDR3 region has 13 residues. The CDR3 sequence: CASSRDSQETQYF. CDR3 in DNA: TGTGCCAGCAGCCGGGACAGCCAAGAGACCCAGTACTTC.

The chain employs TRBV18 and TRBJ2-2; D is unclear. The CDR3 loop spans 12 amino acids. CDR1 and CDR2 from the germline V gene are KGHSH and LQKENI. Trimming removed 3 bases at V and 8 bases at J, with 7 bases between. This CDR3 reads CASSPYNGELFF. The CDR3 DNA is TGTGCCAGCTCACCTTACAATGGGGAGCTGTTTTTT.

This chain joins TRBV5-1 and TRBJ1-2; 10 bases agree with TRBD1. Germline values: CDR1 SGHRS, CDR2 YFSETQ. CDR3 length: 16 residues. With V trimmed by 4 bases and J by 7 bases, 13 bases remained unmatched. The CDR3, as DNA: TGCGCCAGCAGCATCGGGACAGGGGCCCTCATTGTTGGCTACACCTTC. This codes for CASSIGTGALIVGYTF. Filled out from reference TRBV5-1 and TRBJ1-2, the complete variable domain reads KAGVTQTPRYLIKTRGQQVTLSCSPISGHRSVSWYQQTPGQGLQFLFEYFSETQRNKGNFPGRFSGRQFSNSRSEMNVSTLELGDSALYLCASSIGTGALIVGYTFGSGTRLTVV.

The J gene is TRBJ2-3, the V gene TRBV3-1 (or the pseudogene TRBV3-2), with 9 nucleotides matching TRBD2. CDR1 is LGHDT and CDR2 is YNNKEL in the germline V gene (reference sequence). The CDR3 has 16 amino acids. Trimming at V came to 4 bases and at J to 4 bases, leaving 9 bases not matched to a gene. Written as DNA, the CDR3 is TGTGCCAGCAGCCCCTGGACTAGCGTCGACGCAGATACGCAGTATTTT. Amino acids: CASSPWTSVDADTQYF.

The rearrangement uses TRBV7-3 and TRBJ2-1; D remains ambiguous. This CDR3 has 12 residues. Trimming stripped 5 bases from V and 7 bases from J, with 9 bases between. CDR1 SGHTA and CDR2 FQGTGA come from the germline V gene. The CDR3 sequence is CASSIGDNEQFF. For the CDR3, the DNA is TGTGCCAGCAGCATAGGCGATAATGAGCAGTTCTTC.

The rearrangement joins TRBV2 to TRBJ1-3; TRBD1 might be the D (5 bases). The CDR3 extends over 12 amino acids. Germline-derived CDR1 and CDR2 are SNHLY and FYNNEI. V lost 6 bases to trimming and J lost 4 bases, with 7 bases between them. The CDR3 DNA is TGTGCCAGCAGGAGGGACGGAAACACCATATATTTT. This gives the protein CASRRDGNTIYF.

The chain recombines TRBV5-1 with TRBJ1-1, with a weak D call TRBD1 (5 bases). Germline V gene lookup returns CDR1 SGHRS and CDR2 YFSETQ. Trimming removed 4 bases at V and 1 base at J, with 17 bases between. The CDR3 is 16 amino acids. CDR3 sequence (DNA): TGCGCCAGCAGCCTGTGGGGAGACAGTGAGAACACTGAAGCTTTCTTT. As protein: CASSLWGDSENTEAFF.